This T cell receptor (beta chain) is drawn from a study of OX40 agonist ivuxolimab in advanced cancers. Concerning this clone itself: The target antigen is unknown.

The germline V gene encodes CDR1 LNHDA and CDR2 SQIVND (reference sequence). Trimming at V came to 2 bases and at J to 1 base, leaving 1 base not matched to a gene. The CDR3 sequence is 14 residues long. The method was immunoSEQ multiplex PCR; TCRdb's version includes in-frame clones alone and lacks a portion of them. The table lists about 73,000 clones, about 86% of them singletons, with about 2.4% in the top ten. Overall study results and limits: Some nonresponders additionally presented with little normalized T-cell clonal expansion. At doses 0.1 to 3.0 mg/kg, CD4+ and CD8+ clones expanded.

J is TRBJ1-1 and V is TRBV19; TRBD1 matches 7 bases. This TCR derives from an adult with an advanced solid tumor such as melanoma, head and neck, liver or kidney cancer. The specimen was CD4+ or CD8+ T cells sorted from blood, collected in a trial of the OX40 agonist ivuxolimab. The CDR3 sequence is CASSIRDRNTEAFF. The CDR3 DNA reads TGTGCCAGTAGTATAAGGGACAGGAACACTGAAGCTTTCTTT.